This TCR beta chain was captured in a study of blood T cell repertoires in COVID-19. Study summary: The United States, Italy and Spain were the sources of the acute and convalescent COVID-19 samples. Sample material is recorded as cDNA or gDNA derived from T cells, B-cell-depleted T cells, or PBMCs.

How the authors handled the data: Cell counts per sample came from amplifying reference gene primers. Profiled with immunoSEQ multiplex PCR; TCRdb holds only in-frame clones, not every one. That table gives V, J and clone size, and the DNA gave D and trimming. The sample contains around 130,000 clones, 70% to 85% of which appear only once. The CDR3 totals 16 residues. V dropped 3 bases and J dropped 1 base, with 15 bases sitting between them. Per germline, CDR1 KGHSH and CDR2 LQKENI. The receptor comes from a woman of 80 years or more with acute or convalescent COVID-19. Sequences were obtained from peripheral blood. The chain has TRBV18 and TRBJ1-2; D is uncertain. The CDR3 bases are TGTGCCAGCTCACCCGTCGACAAGCTAATTAACTATGGCTACACCTTC. Encoded protein: CASSPVDKLINYGYTF.